The 17 T cell receptor beta chains reported below all come from one sample, sequenced in a study of sequential checkpoint blockade in melanoma. Indicated treatment: randomized to nivolumab then ipilimumab (arm A) or the reverse (arm B). Assay used: immunoSEQ multiplex PCR; TCRdb lists only in-frame clones, some missing. The table has 15,000 to 20,000 clones, roughly 73% seen once. Sequenced material: CD8+ T cells sorted from blood (inferred from file names), taken from a patient given nivolumab and ipilimumab in sequence. These receptors were taken from a human donor with melanoma.

The V gene is TRBV11-3, the J gene TRBJ2-5; 7 bases fit TRBD1. The J call is uncertain, as TRBJ2-7 better fits the DNA end. The CDR3 sequence is 13 residues long. Germline assignment: CDR1 SGHNT and CDR2 YENEEA. The CDR3 sequence is CASSLGQFYEQYF. DNA of the CDR3: TGTGCCAGCAGCTTGGGACAGTTCTACGAGCAGTACTTC.

V usage is TRBV5-6 and J usage is TRBJ2-1; 10 nucleotides agree with TRBD2. The germline CDR1 and CDR2 sequences are SGHDT and YYEEEE. CDR3 length: 17 residues. V shed 8 bases, J shed 6 bases, and the junction held 17 bases outside the gene matches. CDR3 DNA sequence: TGTGCCAGTATGGGGCACTTATTAGCGGGGGGCCTCAATGAGCAGTTCTTC. Encoded protein: CASMGHLLAGGLNEQFF.

For the CDR3, the DNA is TGTGCCAGCAGCTCCGGGGGTGGGGGTTTCTACGAGCAGTACGTC. This translates into CASSSGGGGFYEQYV. J is TRBJ2-7 and V is TRBV11-3, with D possibly TRBD2 on 6 matching bases. V lost 4 bases, J lost 3 bases, and 16 bases lay in between. Germline assignment: CDR1 SGHNT and CDR2 YENEEA. The CDR3 spans 15 residues.

The rearrangement uses TRBV27 and TRBJ1-2, with TRBD1 matching over 7 bases. Germline assignment: CDR1 MNHEY and CDR2 SMNVEV (reference sequence). V shed 7 bases and J 0 bases; nucleotides not matched to a gene: 5. This CDR3 is built from 14 residues. CDR3 bases: TGTGCCAGCAATAGGACAGGCTCTAACTATGGCTACACCTTC. Protein sequence: CASNRTGSNYGYTF.

The chain uses TRBV4-3 and TRBJ1-2; 10 bases fit TRBD1. There are 17 residues in the CDR3. Per the germline V gene, CDR1 is LGHNA and CDR2 is YSLEER. V gave up 3 bases and J gave up 3 bases; unmatched junction bases: 10. CDR3 region: CASSQGVLTGGDYGYTF. The CDR3 DNA reads TGCGCCAGCAGCCAGGGTGTTTTGACAGGGGGCGACTATGGCTACACCTTC.

This sequence joins TRBV12-5 and TRBJ1-2; no clear D gene. The germline gives CDR1 LGHNT, CDR2 FRNRAP. V lost 0 bases to trimming and J lost 4 bases, with 9 bases between them. This CDR3 is 14 amino acids long. The CDR3 protein is CASGLVSDIYGYTF. The CDR3 DNA follows: TGTGCTAGTGGTTTGGTATCAGATATCTATGGCTACACCTTC.

V usage is TRBV28 and J usage is TRBJ2-7; 10 bases are shared with TRBD1. The CDR3 sequence is 15 residues long. Per the germline V gene, CDR1 is MDHEN and CDR2 is SYDVKM. After removal of 3 bases from V and 2 bases from J, the junction contained 4 bases not matched to a gene. CDR3 in amino acids: CASSFGTGDPYEQYV. CDR3 in DNA: TGTGCCAGCAGTTTCGGGACAGGGGACCCCTACGAGCAGTACGTC.

About this clone itself: The same CDR3 also results from other DNA sequences found in this sample. The chain combines TRBV5-4 with TRBJ2-1, with TRBD2 as a possible D gene (5 bases). This CDR3 spans 15 amino acids. Trimming cost V 0 bases and J 9 bases, with 16 bases left between them. Germline lookup yields CDR1 SGHNT and CDR2 YYREEE (reference sequence). CDR3 in DNA: TGTGCCAGCAGCTTGGAATTAAATGTCGAGGGTGAGCAGTTCTTC. Its translation is CASSLELNVEGEQFF.

V usage is TRBV5-1 and J usage is TRBJ1-2, with 7 bases fitting TRBD1. The CDR3 covers 15 residues. The germline V gene encodes CDR1 SGHRS and CDR2 YFSETQ. After removal of 7 bases from V and 2 bases from J, the junction contained 11 bases not matched to a gene. DNA for the CDR3: TGCGCCAGCGGGTGGTTAGGACAGGACAACTATGGCTACACCTTC. The encoded protein is CASGWLGQDNYGYTF.

The J gene is TRBJ2-7, the V gene TRBV7-8, with 7 bases identical to TRBD2. Germline V gives CDR1 SGHVS, CDR2 FQNEAQ. The CDR3 spans 14 residues. V gave up 5 bases and J gave up 2 bases; unmatched junction bases: 6. The CDR3 DNA reads as TGTGCCAGCAGCGTATGGGAGGGGACCTACGAGCAGTACGTC. It specifies CASSVWEGTYEQYV.

The rearrangement links TRBV13 to TRBJ1-5, with D perhaps matching TRBD1 (5 bases). Germline V lookup: CDR1 PRHDT, CDR2 FYEKMQ (reference sequence). Trimming left V 0 bases short and J 4 bases short, with 13 bases between. The CDR3 consists of 16 residues. The chain's CDR3 is CASSLGYRPLNQPQHF. The DNA of the CDR3 is TGTGCCAGCAGCTTAGGGTACAGGCCGCTTAATCAGCCCCAGCATTTT.

V gene TRBV13 combines with J gene TRBJ1-2; 8 nucleotides line up with TRBD1. The J segment lost 4 bases and the V segment lost 0 bases, leaving 4 bases of the junction unmatched. Germline CDR1 and CDR2: PRHDT and FYEKMQ (reference sequence). The CDR3 runs 15 residues. CDR3 in amino acids: CASSLGLGQAYGYTF. The DNA of the CDR3 is TGTGCCAGCAGCTTAGGCCTGGGACAGGCCTATGGCTACACCTTC.

This clone has a handful of counts. The chain carries TRBV7-3 and TRBJ2-2; D is uncertain. This CDR3 contains 14 residues. Trimming took off 0 bases at V and 3 bases at J, with 5 bases between the two ends. CDR1 SGHTA and CDR2 FQGTGA come from the germline V gene. Here the CDR3 DNA reads TGTGCCAGCAGCTTAACGGCATACACCGGGGAGCTGTTTTTT. It is translated as CASSLTAYTGELFF.

The chain has TRBV5-8 and TRBJ2-3; TRBD2 agrees at 11 bases. This CDR3 spans 18 amino acids. The J segment lost 5 bases and the V segment lost 4 bases, leaving 15 bases of the junction unmatched. CDR1 is SGHTS, CDR2 YDEGEE, per germline. The CDR3 spells CASSAHQTSGALGDTQYF. The CDR3, as DNA: TGTGCCAGCAGCGCCCACCAGACTAGCGGGGCCCTTGGAGATACGCAGTATTTT.

V gene TRBV4-2 combines with J gene TRBJ1-2; D might be TRBD1 (5 bases). Trimming removed 1 base from V and 6 bases from J, with 6 bases in between. The CDR3 sequence is 12 residues long. CDR1 and CDR2 from the germline V gene are LGHNA and YNFKEQ. CDR3 amino acids: CASSQGGDGYTF. The CDR3 DNA is TGTGCCAGCAGCCAAGGGGGCGATGGCTACACCTTC.

V usage is TRBV5-6 and J usage is TRBJ2-5; weak D call: TRBD2 (5 bases). V shed 4 bases and J shed 7 bases, with 14 bases lying between them. This CDR3 comprises 13 residues. The germline V gene encodes CDR1 SGHDT and CDR2 YYEEEE. Here the CDR3 DNA reads TGTGCCAGCAGCACCGGGTTGGCGGGGACCCAGTACTTC. This encodes CASSTGLAGTQYF. The full variable domain, in which reference TRBV5-6 and TRBJ2-5 provide the parts outside the CDR3, is DAGVTQSPTHLIKTRGQQVTLRCSPKSGHDTVSWYQQALGQGPQFIFQYYEEEERQRGNFPDRFSGHQFPNYSSELNVNALLLGDSALYLCASSTGLAGTQYFGPGTRLLVL.

The gene calls are TRBV2 and TRBJ1-4; possible D gene TRBD1, 6 bases. The CDR3 extends over 17 amino acids. Between the trimmed V and J ends, which lost 6 bases and 2 bases, there was a span of 19 bases. The V gene's germline CDR1 is SNHLY and CDR2 FYNNEI. DNA for the CDR3: TGTGCCAGCAGCCAATCAAGGTGGGGGGGCACTAATGAAAAACTGTTTTTT. Protein: CASSQSRWGGTNEKLFF.